This TCR beta chain was sequenced during a study of shared clonotypes between healthy human individuals. Some clones are missing from TCRdb's copy, which holds only in-frame ones; the method was immunoSEQ multiplex PCR. Among 1,500,000 or so clones listed, around 95% were seen once. In germline, CDR1 is KGHSH, CDR2 LQKENI. V lost 3 bases and J lost 0; bases outside the gene matches: 14. The CDR3 length is 18 residues. The specimen sequenced was naive CD4+ T cells sorted from blood. Sample subset: CD45RA+ positively selected. This rearrangement joins TRBV18 to TRBJ2-7; 7 bases map to TRBD1. The sequence came from a man aged 25-45 years in good health. This chain's CDR3 is CASSPSRQGLLGSYEQYF. DNA of the CDR3: TGTGCCAGCTCACCGTCAAGACAGGGCTTGTTGGGCTCCTACGAGCAGTACTTC.